These 22 T cell receptor beta chains came from one sample sequenced in a study of blood T cell repertoires in COVID-19. Only in-frame clones appear in the TCRdb table, and some are missing; sequencing was by immunoSEQ multiplex PCR. There are about 190,000 clones in the sample; approximately 91% occur only once, and around 1.1% lies in the top ten. The sample consisted of peripheral blood. These receptors all stem from a man aged 25-45 years with acute or convalescent COVID-19.

The chain uses TRBV28 and TRBJ1-3; D might be TRBD1 (6 bases). CDR3 size: 17 residues. Per the germline V gene, CDR1 is MDHEN and CDR2 is SYDVKM. V was cut by 8 bases and J by 0 bases, with 20 bases left in between. The CDR3 reads CASLRSGTRNSGNTIYF. The CDR3 DNA follows: TGTGCCAGCCTAAGATCCGGGACAAGGAACTCTGGAAACACCATATATTTT.

The V gene is TRBV15, the J gene TRBJ1-1, with 9 bases that match TRBD1. The V gene's germline CDR1 is LNHNV and CDR2 YYDKDF (reference sequence). The length of the CDR3 is 16 residues. V was pared by 1 base and J by 1 base, with 4 bases of the junction left unmatched. CDR3 nucleotides: TGTGCCACCAGCAGAGGTTGGGACAGGGAGAACACTGAAGCTTTCTTT. Its translation is CATSRGWDRENTEAFF.

V gene TRBV18 combines with J gene TRBJ2-2, with TRBD1 identical over 8 bases. After removal of 3 bases from V and 6 bases from J, the junction contained 6 bases not matched to a gene. The germline V gene encodes CDR1 KGHSH and CDR2 LQKENI. The CDR3 contains 15 residues. This CDR3 is CASSPRTGLAGELFF. The DNA of the CDR3 is TGTGCCAGCTCACCCCGGACAGGGCTGGCCGGGGAGCTGTTTTTT. The entire variable domain, with the rest obtained from reference TRBV18 and TRBJ2-2, is as follows: NAGVMQNPRHLVRRRGQEARLRCSPMKGHSHVYWYRQLPEEGLKFMVYLQKENIIDESGMPKERFSAEFPKEGPSILRIQQVVRGDSAAYFCASSPRTGLAGELFFGEGSRLTVL.

V is TRBV24-1 and J is TRBJ2-7; the match to TRBD1 covers 9 bases. Germline trimming cut 4 bases from V and 6 bases from J; bases unmatched to any gene: 9. CDR1 is KGHDR, CDR2 SFDVKD, per germline. The CDR3 consists of 15 residues. The CDR3 region is CATSDRQGGNGEQYF. The CDR3, as DNA: TGTGCCACCAGTGACCGACAGGGGGGAAATGGCGAGCAGTACTTC.

The chain links TRBV28 to TRBJ1-2; the match to TRBD1 covers 7 bases. The CDR3 consists of 11 residues. Germline CDR1 MDHEN, CDR2 SYDVKM. J lost 10 bases, V lost 6 bases, and 5 bases had no gene match. The chain's CDR3 is CASRKDRYYTF. CDR3 nucleotide sequence: TGTGCCAGCAGAAAGGACAGGTACTACACCTTC.

As regards this clone: Other DNA sequences from this sample encode an identical CDR3 as well. The J gene is TRBJ1-1, the V gene TRBV6-5; D unresolved. Germline lookup yields CDR1 MNHEY and CDR2 SVGAGI. This CDR3 has 15 residues. Trimming removed 2 bases from V and 3 bases from J, with 13 bases in between. DNA for the CDR3: TGTGCCAGCAGTTACAGCGGGGTGGGGTACACTGAAGCTTTCTTT. Amino acid sequence: CASSYSGVGYTEAFF.

The CDR3 region has the DNA TGTGCCAGCTCACCACCGAGGGGACAGGGGACCCACGAGCAGTACTTC. Its protein is CASSPPRGQGTHEQYF. The V gene is TRBV18, the J gene TRBJ2-7; 10 bases line up with TRBD1. Germline loops: CDR1 KGHSH, CDR2 LQKENI. This CDR3 is built from 16 residues. Trimming removed 0 bases from V and 5 bases from J; junction bases left unmatched: 7.

The chain uses TRBV6-5 and TRBJ2-2, with 10 positions matching TRBD2. The V gene end was trimmed by 8 bases and the J gene end by 0 bases; junction bases not matched to a gene: 3. Per germline, CDR1 MNHEY and CDR2 SVGAGI. The CDR3 extends over 15 amino acids. CDR3 in DNA: TGTGCCAGCGCCAGCGGGAGGGCGAACACCGGGGAGCTGTTTTTT. Amino acids: CASASGRANTGELFF.

The V and J genes are TRBV27 and TRBJ1-2; a possible D gene is TRBD1 (6 bases). CDR1 and CDR2 (germline): MNHEY, SMNVEV (reference sequence). The CDR3 sequence is 15 residues long. The germline V and J ends were trimmed by 5 bases and 0 bases, with 13 bases remaining between them. CDR3 bases: TGTGCCAGCAGTGGCACAGGGAGAGCTAACTATGGCTACACCTTC. It translates to CASSGTGRANYGYTF.

The chain joins TRBV7-9 to TRBJ2-7, with TRBD2 as a possible D gene (6 bases). The V gene's germline CDR1 is SEHNR and CDR2 FQNEAQ (reference sequence). The CDR3 runs to 15 residues. V was trimmed by 1 base and J by 0 bases, leaving 10 bases between them. The CDR3 DNA reads TGTGCCAGCAGCTTAGTTTCGGGGGACTCCTACGAGCAGTACTTC. This codes for CASSLVSGDSYEQYF.

A few counts support this clone. The V and J genes are TRBV20-1 and TRBJ1-1, with a tentative D call TRBD1 (6 bases). The CDR3 covers 11 residues. Trimming removed 6 bases at V and 8 bases at J, with 13 bases between. CDR1 is DFQATT, CDR2 SNEGSKA, per germline (reference sequence). The DNA of the CDR3 is TGCAGTGCAGGAACAGGGAGCGAAGCTTTCTTT. Amino acid sequence: CSAGTGSEAFF.

This chain uses TRBV30 with TRBJ2-3; 7 bases are a match to TRBD2. V was clipped by 4 bases and J by 1 base; unmatched bases: 5. The V gene's germline CDR1 is GTSNPN and CDR2 SVGIG (reference sequence). The CDR3 runs 14 residues. The CDR3 DNA sequence: TGTGCCTGGATTAGCGGGTCTCGCACAGATACGCAGTATTTT. It encodes CAWISGSRTDTQYF.

The rearrangement uses TRBV5-5 and TRBJ1-4, with D perhaps matching TRBD1 (6 bases). CDR3 length equals 14 residues. V was clipped by 1 base and J by 6 bases, with 10 bases between them. CDR1 and CDR2 (germline): SGHKS, YYEKEE (reference sequence). CDR3 nucleotides: TGTGCCAGCAGCTTGAGACAGGTGGATGAAAAACTGTTTTTT. Translating gives CASSLRQVDEKLFF.

The rearrangement links TRBV6-1 to TRBJ1-4, with TRBD1 as a possible D gene (5 bases). The ends were cut back, 1 base at V and 11 bases at J, with 8 bases in the middle. Germline V CDR1 and CDR2: MNHNS, SASEGT. CDR3 length: 12 amino acids. Written as DNA, the CDR3 is TGTGCCAGCAGTGAAGGGGGCCTTAAACTGTTTTTT. This encodes CASSEGGLKLFF.

This chain links TRBV5-1 with TRBJ1-4; TRBD1 might be the D (6 bases). The CDR3 contains 18 residues. Looked up from germline, CDR1 is SGHRS and CDR2 is YFSETQ. The V end was cut by 4 bases, the J end by 0 bases, with 19 bases between. The CDR3 coding sequence is TGCGCCAGCAGCCTCGGACAGTCACCAAGTGCAACTAATGAAAAACTGTTTTTT. It encodes CASSLGQSPSATNEKLFF.

The rearrangement joins TRBV5-1 to TRBJ1-2; TRBD1 agrees at 11 bases. This CDR3 has 16 residues. J gave up 5 bases and V 4 bases, and 10 bases lay outside the gene matches. In germline, CDR1 is SGHRS, CDR2 YFSETQ. CDR3 sequence: CASSLPRGQGAYGYTF. CDR3 sequence (DNA): TGCGCCAGCAGCCTACCCCGCGGACAGGGGGCGTATGGCTACACCTTC.

The V and J genes are TRBV5-4 and TRBJ2-7; 7 nucleotides agree with TRBD2. The CDR3 covers 15 residues. CDR1 is SGHNT and CDR2 is YYREEE in the germline V gene (reference sequence). Losses at the gene ends were 1 base for V and 4 bases for J; bases not matched to a gene: 8. The CDR3 reads CASSLNKLAEYEQYF. CDR3 nucleotide sequence: TGTGCCAGCAGCTTGAATAAGCTAGCGGAATACGAGCAGTACTTC.

Note on this clone: One end of the junction is discordant with germline, which a read error may explain. The chain carries TRBV18 and TRBJ2-6; unclear D gene. This CDR3 region has 17 residues. Germline V gene sequence: CDR1 KGHSH, CDR2 LQKENI. The CDR3 DNA is TGTGCCAGCTCCCCACCGAACTCATTATCTGGGGCCAACGTCCTGACTTTC. Its protein is CASSPPNSLSGANVLTF.

The rearrangement joins TRBV19 to TRBJ1-2, with a possible D match to TRBD1 (5 bases). Trimming left V 3 bases short and J 3 bases short, with 14 bases between. Germline V CDR1 and CDR2: LNHDA, SQIVND (reference sequence). CDR3 size: 15 residues. CDR3: CASSISRVKHYGYTF. The CDR3 bases are TGTGCCAGTAGTATCTCCAGGGTGAAGCACTATGGCTACACCTTC. Filled out from reference TRBV19 and TRBJ1-2, the complete variable domain reads DGGITQSPKYLFRKEGQNVTLSCEQNLNHDAMYWYRQDPGQGLRLIYYSQIVNDFQKGDIAEGYSVSREKKESFPLTVTSAQKNPTAFYLCASSISRVKHYGYTFGSGTRLTVV.

V and J are TRBV18 and TRBJ2-3, with 14 nucleotides matching TRBD2. Germline V CDR1 and CDR2: KGHSH, LQKENI. V dropped 1 base and J dropped 1; count of bases not matched to a gene: 4. The CDR3 sequence is 18 residues long. CDR3 amino acids: CASSPRTSGGLGTDTQYF. CDR3 nucleotide sequence: TGTGCCAGCTCACCACGGACTAGCGGGGGGCTAGGCACAGATACGCAGTATTTT.

This clone was recorded only once. This chain joins TRBV5-1 and TRBJ2-3; TRBD2 matches 10 bases. The length of the CDR3 is 16 residues. Per germline, CDR1 SGHRS and CDR2 YFSETQ. V lost 4 bases and J lost 4; bases outside the gene matches: 9. As DNA, the CDR3 is TGCGCCAGCAGCCCTCCTAGCGGGAGTATAGCAGATACGCAGTATTTT. This translates into CASSPPSGSIADTQYF. The full variable domain, in which reference TRBV5-1 and TRBJ2-3 provide the parts outside the CDR3, is KAGVTQTPRYLIKTRGQQVTLSCSPISGHRSVSWYQQTPGQGLQFLFEYFSETQRNKGNFPGRFSGRQFSNSRSEMNVSTLELGDSALYLCASSPPSGSIADTQYFGPGTRLTVL.

The J gene is TRBJ2-7, the V gene TRBV6-5; D is unresolved. In germline, CDR1 is MNHEY, CDR2 SVGAGI. Trimming pared 4 bases from V and 7 bases from J, leaving 17 bases between. The CDR3 is made up of 14 amino acids. CDR3 residues: CASSSSGSPREQYF. The CDR3 nucleotides are TGTGCCAGCAGTTCCTCCGGGTCACCTAGGGAGCAGTACTTC.